This T cell receptor (beta chain) was captured in a study of T cells in Graves' hyperthyroidism and ophthalmopathy. At least ten counts were recorded for this clonotype. The germline V gene has CDR1 MNHNS and CDR2 SASEGT. This CDR3 is built from 16 residues. The germline V and J ends were trimmed by 0 bases and 2 bases, with 11 bases remaining between them. From RNA transcripts, TCR beta CDR3 regions were amplified. The study used the HTBI primer set for a first-round RT-PCR of the TCR CDR3. Via MiXCR, TCRdb re-called the multiplex PCR reads, giving one row per CDR3 protein. The table has roughly 510,000 distinct CDR3 sequences, around 21% seen once.

This clonotype was obtained from a man younger than 35 with Graves' hyperthyroidism. The chain carries TRBV6-1 and TRBJ1-5, with D tentatively TRBD1 (5 bases). The specimen was blood. The CDR3 DNA is TGTGCCAGCAGTGAAGCGCGGGGGGGAGGCAATCAGCCCCAGCATTTT. It codes for CASSEARGGGNQPQHF.